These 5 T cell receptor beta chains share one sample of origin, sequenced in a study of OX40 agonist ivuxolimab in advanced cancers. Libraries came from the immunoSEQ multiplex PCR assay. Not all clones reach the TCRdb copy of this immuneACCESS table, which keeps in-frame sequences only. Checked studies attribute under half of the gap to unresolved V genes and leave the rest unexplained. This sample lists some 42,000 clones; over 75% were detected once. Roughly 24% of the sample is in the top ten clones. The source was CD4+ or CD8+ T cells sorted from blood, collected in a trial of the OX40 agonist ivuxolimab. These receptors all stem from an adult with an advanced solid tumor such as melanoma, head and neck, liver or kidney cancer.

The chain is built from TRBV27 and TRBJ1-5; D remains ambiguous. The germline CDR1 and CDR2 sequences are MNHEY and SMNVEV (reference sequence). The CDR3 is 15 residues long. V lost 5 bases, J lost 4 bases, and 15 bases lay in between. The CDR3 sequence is CASSPLGGSNQPQHF. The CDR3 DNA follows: TGTGCCAGCAGTCCCTTGGGAGGGTCGAATCAGCCCCAGCATTTT.

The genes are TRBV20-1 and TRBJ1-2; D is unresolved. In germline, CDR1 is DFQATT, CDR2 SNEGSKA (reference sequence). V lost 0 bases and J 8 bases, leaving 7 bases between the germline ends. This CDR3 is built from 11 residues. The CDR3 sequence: CSARDNEGYTF. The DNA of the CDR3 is TGCAGTGCTAGAGATAACGAGGGCTACACCTTC.

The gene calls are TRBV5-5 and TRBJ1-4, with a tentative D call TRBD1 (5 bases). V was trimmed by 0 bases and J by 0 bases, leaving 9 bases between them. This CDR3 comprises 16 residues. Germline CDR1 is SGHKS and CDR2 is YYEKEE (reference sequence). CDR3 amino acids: CASSLDFRATNEKLFF. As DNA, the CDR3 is TGTGCCAGCAGCTTGGATTTCAGGGCAACTAATGAAAAACTGTTTTTT.

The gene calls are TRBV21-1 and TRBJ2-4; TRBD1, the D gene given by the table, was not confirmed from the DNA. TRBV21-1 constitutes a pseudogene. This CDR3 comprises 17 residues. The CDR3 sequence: CASSKVGQGLAKNIQYF. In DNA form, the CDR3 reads TGTGCCAGCAGCAAAGTGGGACAGGGACTAGCCAAAAACATTCAGTACTTC.

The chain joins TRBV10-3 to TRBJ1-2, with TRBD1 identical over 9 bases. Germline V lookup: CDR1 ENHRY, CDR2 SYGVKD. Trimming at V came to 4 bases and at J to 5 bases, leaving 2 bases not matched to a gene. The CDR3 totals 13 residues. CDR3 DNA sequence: TGTGCCATCAGTGGGGACAGGGTATATGGCTACACCTTC. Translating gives CAISGDRVYGYTF.